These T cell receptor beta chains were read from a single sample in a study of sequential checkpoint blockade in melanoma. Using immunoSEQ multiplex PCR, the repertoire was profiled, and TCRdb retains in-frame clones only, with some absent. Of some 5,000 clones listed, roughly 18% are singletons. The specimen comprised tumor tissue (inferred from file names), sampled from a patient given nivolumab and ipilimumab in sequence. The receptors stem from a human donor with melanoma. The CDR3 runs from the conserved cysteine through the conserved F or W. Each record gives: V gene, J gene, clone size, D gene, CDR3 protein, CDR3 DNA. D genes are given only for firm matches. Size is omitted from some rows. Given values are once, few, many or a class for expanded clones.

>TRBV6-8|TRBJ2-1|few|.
CASSYTGYNEQFF
TGTGCCAGCAGTTACACAGGATACAATGAGCAGTTCTTC
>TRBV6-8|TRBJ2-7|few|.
CASSRQYRYEQYF
TGTGCCAGCAGCCGACAGTACAGATACGAGCAGTACTTC
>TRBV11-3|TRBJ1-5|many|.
CASSVNGAQYSNQPQHF
TGTGCCAGCAGCGTCAACGGGGCCCAGTATAGCAATCAGCCCCAGCATTTT
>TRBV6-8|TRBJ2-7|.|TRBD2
CASSQTSGGSYEQYF
TGTGCCAGCAGTCAGACTAGCGGGGGGTCCTACGAGCAGTACTTC
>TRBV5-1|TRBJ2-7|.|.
CASSLVGAGYEQYF
TGCGCCAGCAGCTTGGTGGGGGCGGGTTACGAGCAGTACTTC
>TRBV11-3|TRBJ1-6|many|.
CASSYGGLNSPLHF
TGTGCCAGCAGCTACGGGGGGCTGAATTCACCCCTCCACTTT
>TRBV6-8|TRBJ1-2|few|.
CASKVPGGNYGYTF
TGTGCCAGCAAAGTCCCCGGAGGGAACTATGGCTACACCTTC
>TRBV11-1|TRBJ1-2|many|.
CASSWTEFTGNEDGYTF
TGTGCCAGCAGCTGGACGGAATTTACAGGGAACGAGGATGGCTACACCTTC
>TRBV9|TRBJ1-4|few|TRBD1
CASSAQGDEKLFF
TGTGCCAGCAGCGCACAGGGGGATGAAAAACTGTTTTTT
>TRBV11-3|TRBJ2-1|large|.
CASSSLGGGYNEQFF
TGTGCCAGCAGCTCCCTAGGAGGGGGCTACAATGAGCAGTTCTTC
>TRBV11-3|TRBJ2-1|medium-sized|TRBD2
CASRETSGGVTYNEQFF
TGTGCCAGCCGAGAGACTAGCGGGGGGGTTACCTACAATGAGCAGTTCTTC
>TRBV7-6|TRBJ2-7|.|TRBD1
CASRYVGQSYEQYF
TGTGCCAGCAGGTACGTGGGACAGTCCTACGAGCAGTACTTC
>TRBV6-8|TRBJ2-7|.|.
CASRQTAPYEQYF
TGTGCCAGCAGACAGACAGCGCCCTACGAGCAGTACTTC
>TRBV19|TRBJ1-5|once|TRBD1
CASRQGNQPQHF
TGTGCCAGCAGACAGGGAAATCAGCCCCAGCATTTT
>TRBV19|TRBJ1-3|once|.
CASTPRRARSSGNTIYF
TGTGCCAGTACCCCTCGGAGGGCCCGAAGCTCTGGAAACACCATATATTTT
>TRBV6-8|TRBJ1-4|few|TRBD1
CAIRDSAPGQGYEKLFF
TGTGCCATCAGGGACTCCGCGCCGGGACAGGGTTATGAAAAACTGTTTTTT
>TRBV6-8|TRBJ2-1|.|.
CASSYGRGVHNEQFF
TGTGCCAGCAGTTATGGCAGGGGGGTCCACAATGAGCAGTTCTTC
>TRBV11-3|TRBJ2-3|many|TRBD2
CASSHGTSGRSTDTQYF
TGTGCCAGCAGCCACGGGACTAGCGGGAGAAGCACAGATACGCAGTATTTT
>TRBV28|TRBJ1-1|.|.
CASRLGTERGVF
TGTGCCAGCCGATTAGGGACGGAGAGGGGGGTCTTT
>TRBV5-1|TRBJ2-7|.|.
CASSLVRDSGYEQYF
TGCGCCAGCAGCCTCGTGCGGGACTCTGGCTACGAGCAGTACTTC
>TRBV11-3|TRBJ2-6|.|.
CASSLGDGTFSGANVLTF
TGTGCCAGCAGCTTAGGGGACGGAACCTTCTCTGGGGCCAACGTCCTGACTTTC
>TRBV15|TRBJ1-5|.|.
CATSRGTSGNQPQHF
TGTGCCACCAGCAGAGGGACGTCGGGCAATCAGCCCCAGCATTTT
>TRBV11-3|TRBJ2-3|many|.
CASSPPRRGTDTQYF
TGTGCCAGCAGCCCGCCACGACGGGGAACAGATACGCAGTATTTT
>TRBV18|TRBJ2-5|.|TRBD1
CASSPGQVEAQYF
TGTGCCAGCTCCCCAGGACAGGTTGAGGCCCAGTACTTC
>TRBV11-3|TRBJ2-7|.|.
CASSLGIGSTYEQYF
TGTGCCAGCAGCTTAGGAATCGGCAGTACCTACGAGCAGTACTTC
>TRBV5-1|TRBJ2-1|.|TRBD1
CASSQSGQGLGNEQFF
TGCGCCAGCAGCCAATCGGGACAGGGTTTGGGTAATGAGCAGTTCTTC
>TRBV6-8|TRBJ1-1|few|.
CASSSFQGNTEAFF
TGTGCCAGCAGTTCCTTCCAGGGGAACACTGAAGCTTTCTTT
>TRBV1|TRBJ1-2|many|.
CASSQDRAESYGYTF
TGCGCCAGCAGCCAAGATCGGGCGGAATCTTATGGCTACACCTTC
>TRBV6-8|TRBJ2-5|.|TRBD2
CASIPLGRGGPETQYF
TGTGCCAGCATCCCCCTGGGGCGGGGGGGTCCAGAGACCCAGTACTTC
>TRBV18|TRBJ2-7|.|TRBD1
CASSPPGQGSEQYF
TGTGCCAGCTCACCGCCGGGACAGGGATCCGAGCAGTACTTC
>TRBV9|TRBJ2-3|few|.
CASSVESGQTDTQYF
TGTGCCAGCAGCGTAGAATCTGGTCAGACAGATACGCAGTATTTT
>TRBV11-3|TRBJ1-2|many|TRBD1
CASNPLTGDYGYTF
TGTGCCAGCAACCCATTGACAGGGGACTATGGCTACACCTTC
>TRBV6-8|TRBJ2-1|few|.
CASGTMTGSFYNEQFF
TGTGCCAGCGGAACGATGACAGGTTCTTTTTACAATGAGCAGTTCTTC
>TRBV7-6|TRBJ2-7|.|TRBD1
CASRRAGQGLEQYF
TGTGCCAGCCGCAGGGCAGGACAGGGCCTCGAGCAGTACTTC
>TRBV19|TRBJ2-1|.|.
CASSIRAGRINEQFF
TGTGCCAGTAGTATCAGGGCAGGGCGAATCAATGAGCAGTTCTTC
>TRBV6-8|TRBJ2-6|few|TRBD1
CAIQGAEGANVLTF
TGTGCCATCCAGGGGGCGGAGGGGGCCAACGTCCTGACTTTC
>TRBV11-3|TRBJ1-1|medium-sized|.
CASSSLDSRGGATEAFF
TGTGCCAGCAGTTCTCTGGACAGCCGTGGAGGGGCCACTGAAGCTTTCTTT
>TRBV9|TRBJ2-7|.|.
CASSVGEIASYEQYF
TGTGCCAGCAGCGTGGGTGAGATCGCCTCCTACGAGCAGTACTTC
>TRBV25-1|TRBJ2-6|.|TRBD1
CASSGGRGQPGANVLTF
TGTGCCAGCAGTGGAGGCAGGGGGCAGCCTGGGGCCAACGTCCTGACTTTC
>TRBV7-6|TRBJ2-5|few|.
CASSQGGGARETQYF
TGTGCCAGCAGCCAAGGTGGGGGGGCTCGGGAGACCCAGTACTTC
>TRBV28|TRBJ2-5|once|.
CASSKFPPGTQYF
TGTGCCAGCAGCAAGTTCCCCCCCGGGACCCAGTACTTC
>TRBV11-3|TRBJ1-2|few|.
CASSLGAARRNYGYTF
TGTGCCAGCAGCTTAGGGGCAGCCAGGAGAAACTATGGCTACACCTTC
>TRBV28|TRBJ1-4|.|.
CASTPQPTNEKLFF
TGTGCCAGCACCCCCCAGCCCACTAATGAAAAACTGTTTTTT
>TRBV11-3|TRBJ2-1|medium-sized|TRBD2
CASSLNPSGGAFNEQFF
TGTGCCAGCAGCTTAAATCCTAGCGGGGGGGCCTTCAATGAGCAGTTCTTC
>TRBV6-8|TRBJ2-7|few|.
CASSSFYDSLAYEQYF
TGTGCCAGCAGTTCCTTCTATGACAGTTTAGCCTACGAGCAGTACTTC
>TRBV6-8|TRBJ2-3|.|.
CASVRALSTDTQYF
TGTGCCAGCGTTCGGGCCCTTAGCACAGATACGCAGTATTTT
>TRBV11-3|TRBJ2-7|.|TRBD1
CASSGYGQADKKYF
TGTGCCAGCAGCGGGTACGGACAGGCTGATAAAAAGTACTTC
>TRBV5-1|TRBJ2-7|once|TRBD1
CASSFPSPGQRFSGEQYF
TGCGCCAGCAGCTTCCCAAGCCCGGGACAGCGTTTTTCTGGCGAGCAGTACTTC
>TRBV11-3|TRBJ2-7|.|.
CASSFSRRPAYEQYF
TGTGCCAGCAGCTTTTCGCGACGGCCGGCCTACGAGCAGTACTTC
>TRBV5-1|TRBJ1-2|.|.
CASSPEAGRNYGYTF
TGCGCCAGCAGCCCCGAGGCAGGCCGGAACTATGGCTACACCTTC
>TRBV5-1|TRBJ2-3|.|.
CASSPTGRVGDTQYF
TGCGCCAGCAGCCCTACGGGGCGGGTCGGAGATACGCAGTATTTT
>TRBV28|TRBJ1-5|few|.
CASSLAGRQPQHF
TGTGCCAGCAGTTTAGCAGGGAGGCAGCCCCAGCATTTT
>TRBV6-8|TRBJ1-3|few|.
CASTFWGSSGNTIYF
TGTGCCAGCACCTTTTGGGGTTCCTCTGGAAACACCATATATTTT